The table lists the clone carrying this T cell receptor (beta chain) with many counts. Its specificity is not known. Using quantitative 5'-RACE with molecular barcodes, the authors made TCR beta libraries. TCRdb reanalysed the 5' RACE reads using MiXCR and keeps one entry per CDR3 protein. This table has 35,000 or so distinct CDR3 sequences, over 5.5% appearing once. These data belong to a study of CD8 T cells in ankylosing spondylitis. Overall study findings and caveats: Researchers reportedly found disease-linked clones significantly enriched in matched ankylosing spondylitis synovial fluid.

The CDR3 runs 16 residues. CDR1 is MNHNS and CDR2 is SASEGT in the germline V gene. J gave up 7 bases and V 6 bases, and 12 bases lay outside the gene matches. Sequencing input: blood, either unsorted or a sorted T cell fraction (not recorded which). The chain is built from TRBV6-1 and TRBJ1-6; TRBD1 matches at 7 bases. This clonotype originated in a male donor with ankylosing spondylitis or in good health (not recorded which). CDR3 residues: CASSFITGTANSPLHF. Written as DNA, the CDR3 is TGTGCCAGCAGCTTTATTACCGGGACAGCGAATTCACCCCTCCACTTT.